Reported below is one TCR beta chain. Its antigen is unidentified. The record originates from a study of cytomegalovirus exposure and HLA in healthy donors. General study findings and limits: Confirmation in vitro established that three CMV-associated chains were specific for CMV antigens. Sequencing likely produced, as an artifact, a cluster of highly shared sequence variants.

The PCR ran on 60 Vbeta and 13 Jbeta primers. TCRdb's copy holds only in-frame clones and misses some; the assay was immunoSEQ multiplex PCR. The sample contains roughly 140,000 clones, roughly 75% of which appear only once. With 6 bases clipped from V and 8 bases from J, the junction kept 4 bases outside the gene matches. The CDR3 covers 13 residues. Germline V gene lookup returns CDR1 SGHVS and CDR2 FQNEAQ. The receptor comes from a man aged 35 to 55 in good health and CMV-seropositive. The sample consisted of PBMCs. The rearrangement links TRBV7-8 to TRBJ1-4; 9 nucleotides align to TRBD1. CDR3 nucleotides: TGTGCCAGCAGGACAGGGGGTTGGGAAAAACTGTTTTTT. Its protein is CASRTGGWEKLFF.